This T cell receptor beta chain is from a study of read filtering for tumor transcriptome and immune sequencing. Study in general: RNA-seq yielded only roughly 80 to 1,400 TCR reads, IR-seq about 4.05 to 11 million.

Study results and caveats: Sorted CD138-negative bone marrow cells were not purified T cells. Around 85% of IR-seq clonotypes had one read, totaling about 3.5% of reads; RNA-seq: around 70% and 40%.

This clonotype was observed at least ten times. Its target is not known. From around 0.4 ug of RNA, a library with molecular barcoded alpha/delta and beta/gamma adaptors was made. A single record per CDR3 protein comes from TCRdb applying MiXCR to the reads. The sample lists 20,000 or so distinct CDR3 sequences, 22% occurring once. Per the germline V gene, CDR1 is SGHTA and CDR2 is FQGNSA. The trim removed 5 bases at V and 1 base at J, leaving 28 bases unmatched. This CDR3 spans 24 amino acids. What was sequenced was a population of CD138-negative cells sorted from bone marrow. This rearrangement joins TRBV7-2 to TRBJ2-6, with 8 bases lining up with TRBD2. This sequence was found in a donor older than 35 with multiple myeloma. The DNA for the CDR3 is TGTGCCAGCAGCCCCCGGGCAGGGGCCCTAGCTAGCGGGTCCGCTGAATCTGGGGCCAACGTCCTGACTTTC. It translates to CASSPRAGALASGSAESGANVLTF.